This T cell receptor (beta chain) was sequenced for a study of blood T cell repertoires in COVID-19. The overall study: Sources were T cells, B-cell-depleted T cells, or PBMCs; the material itself was cDNA or gDNA.

Measured with immunoSEQ multiplex PCR; TCRdb has only the in-frame clones, and not every one. The table has about 210,000 clones, less than 85% seen once. J gave up 0 bases and V 4 bases, and 6 bases lay outside the gene matches. Germline V CDR1 and CDR2: MNHNS, SASEGT. The length of the CDR3 is 18 residues. Sequences were obtained from peripheral blood. The V and J genes are TRBV6-1 and TRBJ2-2; 12 positions agree with TRBD2. The source is a woman older than 75 with COVID-19, enrolled during active disease. The CDR3 is CASSVSSSGRANTGELFF. The CDR3 DNA reads as TGTGCCAGCAGTGTTAGTTCTAGCGGGAGGGCGAACACCGGGGAGCTGTTTTTT.